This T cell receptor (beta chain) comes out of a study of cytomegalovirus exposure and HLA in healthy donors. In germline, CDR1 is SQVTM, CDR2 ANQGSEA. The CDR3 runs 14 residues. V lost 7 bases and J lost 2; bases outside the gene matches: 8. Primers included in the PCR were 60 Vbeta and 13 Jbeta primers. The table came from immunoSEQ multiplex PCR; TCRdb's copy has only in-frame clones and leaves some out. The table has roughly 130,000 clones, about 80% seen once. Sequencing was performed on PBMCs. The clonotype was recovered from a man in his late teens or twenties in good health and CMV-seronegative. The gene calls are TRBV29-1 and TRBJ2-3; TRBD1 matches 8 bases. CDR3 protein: CSAPGTGLTDTQYF. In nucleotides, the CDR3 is TGCAGCGCCCCCGGGACAGGCCTCACAGATACGCAGTATTTT.